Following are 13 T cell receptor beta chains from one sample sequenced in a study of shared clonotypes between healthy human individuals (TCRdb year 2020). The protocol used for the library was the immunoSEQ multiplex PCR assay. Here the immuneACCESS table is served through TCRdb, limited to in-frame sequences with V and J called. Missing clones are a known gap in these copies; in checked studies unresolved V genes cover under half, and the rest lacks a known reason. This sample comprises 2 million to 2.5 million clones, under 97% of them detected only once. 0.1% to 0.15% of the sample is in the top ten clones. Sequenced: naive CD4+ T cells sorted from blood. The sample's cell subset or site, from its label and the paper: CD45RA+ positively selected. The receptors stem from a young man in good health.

For the CDR3, the DNA is TGTGCCAGCAGGCCTACCTTAATAACAGGGGATATGGACGAGCAGTACTTC. It yields the protein CASRPTLITGDMDEQYF. V and J are TRBV6-4 and TRBJ2-7, with 7 bases identical to TRBD1. With V trimmed by 6 bases and J by 5 bases, 19 bases remained unmatched. The germline CDR1 and CDR2 sequences are MRHNA and SNTAGT. CDR3 length equals 17 residues.

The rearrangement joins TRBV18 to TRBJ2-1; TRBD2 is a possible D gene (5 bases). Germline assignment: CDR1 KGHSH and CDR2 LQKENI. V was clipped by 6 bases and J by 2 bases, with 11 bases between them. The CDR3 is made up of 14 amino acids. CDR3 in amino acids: CASSKAATYNEQFF. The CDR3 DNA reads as TGTGCCAGCTCTAAAGCGGCTACCTACAATGAGCAGTTCTTC.

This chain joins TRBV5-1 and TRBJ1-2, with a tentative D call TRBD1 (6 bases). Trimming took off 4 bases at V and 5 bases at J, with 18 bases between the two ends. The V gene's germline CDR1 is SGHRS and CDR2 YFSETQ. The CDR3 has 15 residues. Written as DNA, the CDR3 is TGCGCCAGCAGCCCCCGGGAGAGGGGGGATTATGGCTACACCTTC. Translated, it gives CASSPRERGDYGYTF. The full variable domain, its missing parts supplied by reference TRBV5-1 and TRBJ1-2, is KAGVTQTPRYLIKTRGQQVTLSCSPISGHRSVSWYQQTPGQGLQFLFEYFSETQRNKGNFPGRFSGRQFSNSRSEMNVSTLELGDSALYLCASSPRERGDYGYTFGSGTRLTVV.

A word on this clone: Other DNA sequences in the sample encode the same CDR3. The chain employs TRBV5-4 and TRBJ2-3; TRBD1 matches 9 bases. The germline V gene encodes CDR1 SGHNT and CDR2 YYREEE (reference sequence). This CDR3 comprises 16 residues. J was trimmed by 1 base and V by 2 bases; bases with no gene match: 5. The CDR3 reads CASSLGQGLGTDTQYF. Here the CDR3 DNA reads TGTGCCAGCAGCTTAGGACAGGGGCTCGGCACAGATACGCAGTATTTT.

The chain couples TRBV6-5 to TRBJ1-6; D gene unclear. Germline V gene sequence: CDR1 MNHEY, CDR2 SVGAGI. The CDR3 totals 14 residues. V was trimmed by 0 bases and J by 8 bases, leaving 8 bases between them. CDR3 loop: CASSYSTAHSPLHF. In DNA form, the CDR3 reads TGTGCCAGCAGTTACTCAACCGCTCATTCACCCCTCCACTTT.

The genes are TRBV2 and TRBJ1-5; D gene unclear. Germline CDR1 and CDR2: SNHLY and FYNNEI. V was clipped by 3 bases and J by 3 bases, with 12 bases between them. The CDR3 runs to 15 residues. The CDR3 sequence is CASSDSAANNQPQHF. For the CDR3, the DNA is TGTGCCAGCAGTGACTCGGCAGCCAACAATCAGCCCCAGCATTTT.

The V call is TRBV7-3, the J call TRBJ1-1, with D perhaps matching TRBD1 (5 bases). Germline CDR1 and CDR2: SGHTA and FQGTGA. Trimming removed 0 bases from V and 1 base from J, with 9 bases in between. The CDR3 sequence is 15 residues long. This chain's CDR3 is CASSLTRQGNTEAFF. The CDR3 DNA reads TGTGCCAGCAGCTTAACAAGGCAGGGGAACACTGAAGCTTTCTTT.

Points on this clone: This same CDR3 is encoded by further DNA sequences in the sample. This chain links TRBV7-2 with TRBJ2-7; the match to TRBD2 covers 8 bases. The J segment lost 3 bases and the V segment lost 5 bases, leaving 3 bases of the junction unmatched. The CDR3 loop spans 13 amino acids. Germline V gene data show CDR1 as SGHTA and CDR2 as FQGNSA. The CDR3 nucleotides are TGTGCCAGCAGCCGGACTAGCAGCTACGAGCAGTACTTC. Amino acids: CASSRTSSYEQYF. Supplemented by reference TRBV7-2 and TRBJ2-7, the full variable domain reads GAGVSQSPSNKVTEKGKDVELRCDPISGHTALYWYRQSLGQGLEFLIYFQGNSAPDKSGLPSDRFSAERTGGSVSTLTIQRTQQEDSAVYLCASSRTSSYEQYFGPGTRLTVT.

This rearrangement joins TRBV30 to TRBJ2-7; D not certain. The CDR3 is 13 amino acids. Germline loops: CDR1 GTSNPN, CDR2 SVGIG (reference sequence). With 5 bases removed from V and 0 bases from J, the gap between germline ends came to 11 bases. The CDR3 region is CAWAPSNSYEQYF. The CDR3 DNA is TGTGCCTGGGCCCCTTCGAACTCCTACGAGCAGTACTTC.

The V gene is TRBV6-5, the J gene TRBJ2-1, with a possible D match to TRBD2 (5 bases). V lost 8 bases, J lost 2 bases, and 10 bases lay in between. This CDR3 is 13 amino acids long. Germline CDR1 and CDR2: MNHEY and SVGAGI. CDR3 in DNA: TGTGCCAGCCTAGCCCCCACCTACAATGAGCAGTTCTTC. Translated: CASLAPTYNEQFF.

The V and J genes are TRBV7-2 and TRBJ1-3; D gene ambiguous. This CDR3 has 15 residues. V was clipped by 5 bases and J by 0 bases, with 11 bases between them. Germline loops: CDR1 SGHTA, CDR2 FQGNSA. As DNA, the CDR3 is TGTGCCAGCAGCACCGAGTGGGGCTCTGGAAACACCATATATTTT. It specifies CASSTEWGSGNTIYF.

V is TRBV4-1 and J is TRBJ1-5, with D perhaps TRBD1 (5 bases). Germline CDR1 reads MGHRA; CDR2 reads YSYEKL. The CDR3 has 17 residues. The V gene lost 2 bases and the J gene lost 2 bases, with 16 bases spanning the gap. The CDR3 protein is CASSQLIGGEGNQPQHF. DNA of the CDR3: TGCGCCAGCAGCCAACTCATCGGGGGAGAAGGCAATCAGCCCCAGCATTTT.

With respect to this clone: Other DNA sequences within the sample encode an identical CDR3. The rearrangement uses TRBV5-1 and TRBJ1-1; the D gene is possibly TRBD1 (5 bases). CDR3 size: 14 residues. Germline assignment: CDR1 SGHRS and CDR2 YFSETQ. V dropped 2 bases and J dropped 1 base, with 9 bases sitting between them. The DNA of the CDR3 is TGCGCCAGCAGCTTAAGGGGTGAGAACACTGAAGCTTTCTTT. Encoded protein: CASSLRGENTEAFF.